The next 19 T cell receptor beta chains were all read from a single sample in a study of cytomegalovirus exposure and HLA in healthy donors. PCR was performed using 60 Vbeta and 13 Jbeta primers. TCRdb keeps only in-frame clones here, not all; method: immunoSEQ multiplex PCR. The table lists over 150,000 clones, roughly 80% of them singletons. What was sequenced was PBMCs. These receptors came from a male donor in good health and CMV-seropositive.

The chain uses TRBV15 and TRBJ2-1, with a weak D call TRBD2 (7 bases). With 5 bases removed from V and 7 bases from J, the gap between germline ends came to 21 bases. Germline loops: CDR1 LNHNV, CDR2 YYDKDF (reference sequence). The CDR3 length is 16 residues. The CDR3 is CATSGEAGAYGNEQFF. The DNA of the CDR3 is TGTGCCACCAGCGGCGAGGCGGGGGCCTATGGTAATGAGCAGTTCTTC.

The chain joins TRBV5-1 to TRBJ1-1, with D unresolved. V gave up 0 bases and J gave up 5 bases, with 11 bases separating them. CDR3 length: 14 residues. CDR1 SGHRS and CDR2 YFSETQ come from the germline V gene. CDR3 nucleotide sequence: TGCGCCAGCAGCTTGGCCGGGATCTCGACTGAAGCTTTCTTT. Translated: CASSLAGISTEAFF.

Here the CDR3 reads CASAAGLAGESNEQFF. The CDR3 nucleotides are TGCGCCAGCGCTGCCGGACTAGCGGGAGAAAGCAATGAGCAGTTCTTC. The chain combines TRBV10-1 with TRBJ2-1; the match to TRBD2 covers 13 bases. Germline V CDR1 and CDR2: WNHNN, SYGVQD (reference sequence). With V trimmed by 8 bases and J by 6 bases, 10 bases remained unmatched. The CDR3 has 16 amino acids.

This rearrangement joins TRBV9 to TRBJ2-7, with D possibly TRBD2 on 6 matching bases. Per the germline V gene, CDR1 is SGDLS and CDR2 is YYNGEE. The CDR3 is 16 residues long. The V and J ends lost 1 base and 0 bases respectively, with 14 bases between them. CDR3 sequence (DNA): TGTGCCAGCAGCGTAACCGGGACTGTGAACTCCTACGAGCAGTACTTC. It is translated as CASSVTGTVNSYEQYF.

This clone was observed a single time. A junction end diverges from the germline sequence, so it may reflect a read error. The chain carries TRBV9 and TRBJ2-4, with D maybe TRBD2 (5 bases). Germline values: CDR1 SGDLS, CDR2 YYNGEE. The CDR3 loop spans 16 amino acids. The CDR3 DNA reads as TGTGCCAGCAGCGTAGCAGGAAGCCTAGCCAAAAACAGTCAGTACTTC. It yields the protein CASSVAGSLAKNSQYF.

This chain joins TRBV28 and TRBJ1-4; no clear D. The germline V gene has CDR1 MDHEN and CDR2 SYDVKM. V lost 3 bases and J lost 4, with 12 bases in between. The CDR3 consists of 15 residues. The CDR3: CASSFIGRSNEKLFF. CDR3 DNA sequence: TGTGCCAGCAGTTTCATAGGGAGGAGTAATGAAAAACTGTTTTTT.

The chain joins TRBV6-1 to TRBJ2-7; D gene unclear. Trimming removed 5 bases at V and 6 bases at J, with 8 bases between. CDR1 and CDR2 from the germline V gene are MNHNS and SASEGT. This CDR3 spans 11 amino acids. CDR3 in DNA: TGTGCCAGCAGTCAAAAGCGCGAGCAGTACTTC. Its translation is CASSQKREQYF.

This sequence joins TRBV27 and TRBJ1-3; D unclear. Germline-derived CDR1 and CDR2 are MNHEY and SMNVEV (reference sequence). The V and J ends lost 2 bases and 0 bases respectively, with 5 bases between them. This CDR3 has 14 amino acids. In nucleotides, the CDR3 is TGTGCCAGCAGTTTAACTCTCTCTGGAAACACCATATATTTT. This encodes CASSLTLSGNTIYF.

This chain connects TRBV5-1 to TRBJ2-2; 9 bases map to TRBD2. Germline values: CDR1 SGHRS, CDR2 YFSETQ. The V gene end was trimmed by 3 bases and the J gene end by 1 base; junction bases not matched to a gene: 1. This CDR3 is built from 15 residues. CDR3 sequence: CASSWTSENTGELFF. The DNA of the CDR3 is TGCGCCAGCAGCTGGACTAGCGAGAACACCGGGGAGCTGTTTTTT.

The genes are TRBV19 and TRBJ1-2; D might be TRBD1 (5 bases). Germline-derived CDR1 and CDR2 are LNHDA and SQIVND (reference sequence). The V end lost 4 bases, the J end lost 0 bases, and 9 bases lay between the germline ends. The CDR3 consists of 14 residues. CDR3 nucleotides: TGTGCCAGTAGTACATGGGGGGCTAACTATGGCTACACCTTC. Its protein is CASSTWGANYGYTF.

CDR3 coding DNA: TGTGCCTGGAGTTCGGCGAGACAGAGTGATTATAGCAATCAGCCCCAGCATTTT. This gives the protein CAWSSARQSDYSNQPQHF. The V gene is TRBV30, the J gene TRBJ1-5, with D tentatively TRBD1 (5 bases). This CDR3 region has 18 residues. V gave up 2 bases and J gave up 0 bases, with 20 bases separating them. Germline lookup yields CDR1 GTSNPN and CDR2 SVGIG (reference sequence).

This sequence joins TRBV4-3 and TRBJ2-2; 8 bases align to TRBD2. V dropped 1 base and J dropped 4; count of bases not matched to a gene: 8. Germline CDR1 and CDR2: LGHNA and YSLEER. The CDR3 consists of 17 residues. The CDR3 sequence: CASSQVTGRAVTGELFF. CDR3 DNA sequence: TGCGCCAGCAGCCAAGTCACCGGGAGGGCGGTCACCGGGGAGCTGTTTTTT.

In this sample, this clone turned up a few times. The chain combines TRBV27 with TRBJ2-7; 9 bases map to TRBD1. Trimming removed 5 bases from V and 5 bases from J; junction bases left unmatched: 10. Germline assignment: CDR1 MNHEY and CDR2 SMNVEV (reference sequence). The CDR3 sequence is 15 residues long. CDR3: CASSSNRGRGNEQYF. CDR3 nucleotides: TGTGCCAGCAGTAGCAACAGGGGGCGCGGTAACGAGCAGTACTTC.

This chain connects TRBV7-2 to TRBJ2-7; D is undetermined. Germline assignment: CDR1 SGHTA and CDR2 FQGNSA. Trimming pared 1 base from V and 4 bases from J, leaving 17 bases between. This CDR3 is built from 16 residues. CDR3 protein: CASSLVSLSSGYEQYF. The CDR3 bases are TGTGCCAGCAGCTTAGTATCACTCTCCTCTGGTTACGAGCAGTACTTC. Drawing the rest from reference TRBV7-2 and TRBJ2-7, the complete variable domain is GAGVSQSPSNKVTEKGKDVELRCDPISGHTALYWYRQSLGQGLEFLIYFQGNSAPDKSGLPSDRFSAERTGGSVSTLTIQRTQQEDSAVYLCASSLVSLSSGYEQYFGPGTRLTVT.

The chain employs TRBV7-2 and TRBJ2-2, with TRBD2 matching over 9 bases. Looked up from germline, CDR1 is SGHTA and CDR2 is FQGNSA. The junction had 7 bases not matched to a gene; V was cut back by 4 bases and J by 10 bases. The CDR3 totals 14 residues. Written as DNA, the CDR3 is TGTGCCAGCAGCTCCTACGCGGGAGGGGTGGAGCTGTTTTTT. This gives the protein CASSSYAGGVELFF.

The V and J genes are TRBV2 and TRBJ1-5; D not certain. Germline V lookup: CDR1 SNHLY, CDR2 FYNNEI. V was clipped by 8 bases and J by 5 bases, with 16 bases between them. CDR3 length: 14 amino acids. CDR3 sequence: CASCPLFQDQPQHF. In DNA, the CDR3 is TGTGCCAGCTGTCCTCTTTTTCAGGATCAGCCCCAGCATTTT.

The V and J genes are TRBV28 and TRBJ2-3; 9 positions agree with TRBD1. CDR3 size: 15 residues. Germline V lookup: CDR1 MDHEN, CDR2 SYDVKM. Trimming removed 5 bases from V and 6 bases from J; junction bases left unmatched: 9. The CDR3 is CASSPTGQGYDTQYF. For the CDR3, the DNA is TGTGCCAGCAGTCCAACGGGACAGGGCTATGATACGCAGTATTTT.

The rearrangement uses TRBV5-6 and TRBJ1-2; tentative D call: TRBD1 (6 bases). CDR3 length: 17 residues. Germline V lookup: CDR1 SGHDT, CDR2 YYEEEE. V was cut by 1 base and J by 6 bases, with 22 bases left in between. In nucleotides, the CDR3 is TGTGCCAGCAGCTTGTACGGGACACTCCAAGCGGTGGATGGCTACACCTTC. This translates into CASSLYGTLQAVDGYTF.

This chain joins TRBV14 and TRBJ1-4; the D gene is possibly TRBD1 (5 bases). The CDR3 length is 13 residues. The germline CDR1 and CDR2 sequences are SGHDN and FVKESK. V was pared by 6 bases and J by 4 bases, with 9 bases between. Written as DNA, the CDR3 is TGTGCCAGCAGGGACAATAATAATGAAAAACTGTTTTTT. This translates into CASRDNNNEKLFF. The full variable domain, rest sourced from reference TRBV14 and TRBJ1-4, is EAGVTQFPSHSVIEKGQTVTLRCDPISGHDNLYWYRRVMGKEIKFLLHFVKESKQDESGMPNNRFLAERTGGTYSTLKVQPAELEDSGVYFCASRDNNNEKLFFGSGTQLSVL.